This paragraph reports one T cell receptor beta chain. RNA transcripts gave rise to amplified TCR beta CDR3 regions. Primed by the HTBI set, a first-round RT-PCR was run on the TCR CDR3. TCRdb re-analysed the multiplex PCR reads in MiXCR, keeping a single row per CDR3 protein. The sample records approximately 690,000 distinct CDR3 sequences, around 15% being singletons. CDR1 and CDR2 from the germline V gene are SGHRS and YFSETQ. CDR3 length: 15 amino acids. The V gene end was trimmed by 4 bases and the J gene end by 4 bases; junction bases not matched to a gene: 6. The data originate from a study of T cells in Graves' hyperthyroidism and ophthalmopathy.

The sequencing sample was made of blood. The chain carries TRBV5-1 and TRBJ2-7; 12 nucleotides line up with TRBD2. The sequence derives from a woman between 50 and 59 years old with Graves' ophthalmopathy. The CDR3 sequence is CASSHAGLAGYEQYF. The CDR3 DNA sequence: TGCGCCAGCAGCCACGCTGGACTAGCGGGATACGAGCAGTACTTC. The complete variable domain, with remaining parts taken from reference TRBV5-1 and TRBJ2-7, reads KAGVTQTPRYLIKTRGQQVTLSCSPISGHRSVSWYQQTPGQGLQFLFEYFSETQRNKGNFPGRFSGRQFSNSRSEMNVSTLELGDSALYLCASSHAGLAGYEQYFGPGTRLTVT.